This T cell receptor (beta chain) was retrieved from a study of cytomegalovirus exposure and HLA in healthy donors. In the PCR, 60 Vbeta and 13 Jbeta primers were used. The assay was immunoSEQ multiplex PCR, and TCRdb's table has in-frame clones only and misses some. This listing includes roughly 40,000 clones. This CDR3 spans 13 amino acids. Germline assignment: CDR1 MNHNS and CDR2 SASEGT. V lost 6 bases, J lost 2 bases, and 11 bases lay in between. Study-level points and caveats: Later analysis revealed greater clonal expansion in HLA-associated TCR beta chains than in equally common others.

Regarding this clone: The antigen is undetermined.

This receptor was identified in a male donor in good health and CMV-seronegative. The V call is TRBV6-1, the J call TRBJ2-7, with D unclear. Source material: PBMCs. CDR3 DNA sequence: TGTGCCAGCAGGCGAACACAGACCTACGAGCAGTACTTC. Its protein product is CASRRTQTYEQYF.